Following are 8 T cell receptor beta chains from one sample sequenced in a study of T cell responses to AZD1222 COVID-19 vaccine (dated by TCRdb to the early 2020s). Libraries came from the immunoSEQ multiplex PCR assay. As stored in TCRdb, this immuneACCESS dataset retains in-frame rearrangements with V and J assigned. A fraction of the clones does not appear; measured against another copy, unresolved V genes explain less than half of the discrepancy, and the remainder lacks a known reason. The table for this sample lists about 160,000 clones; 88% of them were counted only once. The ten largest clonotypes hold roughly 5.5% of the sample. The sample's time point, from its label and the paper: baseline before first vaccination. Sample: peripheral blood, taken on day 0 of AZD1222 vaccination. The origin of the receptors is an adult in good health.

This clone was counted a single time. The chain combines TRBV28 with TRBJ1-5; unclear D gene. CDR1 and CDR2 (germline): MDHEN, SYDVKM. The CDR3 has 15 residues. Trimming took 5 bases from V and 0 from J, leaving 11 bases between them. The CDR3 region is CASSTGGVSNQPQHF. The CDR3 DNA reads TGTGCCAGCAGTACCGGCGGGGTTAGCAATCAGCCCCAGCATTTT.

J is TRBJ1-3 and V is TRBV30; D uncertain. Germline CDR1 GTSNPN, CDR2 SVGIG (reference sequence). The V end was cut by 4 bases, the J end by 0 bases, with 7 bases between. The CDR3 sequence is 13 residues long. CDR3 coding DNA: TGTGCCTGGAAGTCGAGCTCTGGAAACACCATATATTTT. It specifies CAWKSSSGNTIYF.

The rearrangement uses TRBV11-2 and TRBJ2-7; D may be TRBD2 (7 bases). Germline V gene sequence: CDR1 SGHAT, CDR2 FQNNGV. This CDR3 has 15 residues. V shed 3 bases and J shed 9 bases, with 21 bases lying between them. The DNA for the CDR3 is TGTGCCAGCAGCTTTACGACAGGCGAAACGGGGGGGCAGTACTTC. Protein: CASSFTTGETGGQYF. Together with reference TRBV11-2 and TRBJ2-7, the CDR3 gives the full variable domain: EAGVAQSPRYKIIEKRQSVAFWCNPISGHATLYWYQQILGQGPKLLIQFQNNGVVDDSQLPKDRFSAERLKGVDSTLKIQPAKLEDSAVYLCASSFTTGETGGQYFGPGTRLTVT.

The CDR3 bases are TGTGCCAGCAGTTACTCAATGGCTATCGGGGGCGTCCGGAACACTGAAGCTTTCTTT. This sequence encodes CASSYSMAIGGVRNTEAFF. This chain joins TRBV6-2 or TRBV6-3 and TRBJ1-1, with D perhaps TRBD1 (6 bases). In germline, CDR1 is MNHEY, CDR2 SVGEGT. CDR3 length equals 19 residues. Trimming removed 0 bases from V and 1 base from J, with 21 bases in between.

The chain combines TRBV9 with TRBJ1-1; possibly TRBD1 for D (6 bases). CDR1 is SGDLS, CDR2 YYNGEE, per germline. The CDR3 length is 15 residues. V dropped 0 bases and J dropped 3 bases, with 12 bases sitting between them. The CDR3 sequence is CASSVAGAIDTEAFF. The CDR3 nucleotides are TGTGCCAGCAGCGTAGCAGGGGCGATAGACACTGAAGCTTTCTTT.

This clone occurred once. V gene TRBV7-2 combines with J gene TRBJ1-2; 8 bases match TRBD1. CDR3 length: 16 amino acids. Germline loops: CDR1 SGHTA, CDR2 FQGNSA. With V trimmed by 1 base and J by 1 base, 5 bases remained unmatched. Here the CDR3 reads CASSLGGTGYNYGYTF. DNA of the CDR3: TGTGCCAGCAGCTTAGGCGGGACAGGATATAACTATGGCTACACCTTC.

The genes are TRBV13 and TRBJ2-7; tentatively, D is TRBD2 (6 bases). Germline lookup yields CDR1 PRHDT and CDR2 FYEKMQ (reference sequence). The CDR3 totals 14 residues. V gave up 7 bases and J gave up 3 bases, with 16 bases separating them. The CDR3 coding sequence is TGTGCCAGCAAGAAGGCTAGCGAAAGCTACGAGCAGTACTTC. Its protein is CASKKASESYEQYF.

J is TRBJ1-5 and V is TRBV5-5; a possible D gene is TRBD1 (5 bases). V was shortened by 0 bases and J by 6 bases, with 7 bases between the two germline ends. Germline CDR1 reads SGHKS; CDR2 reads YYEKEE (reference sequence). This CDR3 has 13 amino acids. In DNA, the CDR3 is TGTGCCAGCAGCTTGGTGGGGGTTCAGCCCCAGCATTTT. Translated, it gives CASSLVGVQPQHF.